This T cell receptor beta chain was recovered during a study of T cell repertoires in cytomegalovirus infection. Study as a whole: Indications of both CMV infection and matching HLA type were provided by public TCR beta signatures. Study findings and constraints: Carriers of CMV and the relevant HLA type were discriminated by public TCR beta frequency. The ex vivo response was dominated by HLA-C-restricted CMV-specific TCR beta clonotypes.

Each CDR3 protein is one row after TCRdb ran MiXCR on the reads. The sample has 290,000 or so distinct CDR3 sequences, roughly a tenth seen once. V lost 2 bases to trimming and J lost 4 bases; unmatched junction nucleotides: 5. CDR1 and CDR2 (germline): MNHNY, SVGAGI (reference sequence). The CDR3 is 14 amino acids. About this clonotype itself: Antigen: not known.

The sample taken for sequencing was PBMCs. The chain couples TRBV6-6 to TRBJ2-7; 7 bases line up with TRBD1. The clonotype comes from a human donor in good health (CMV status not recorded). Some clones in this sample may be carry-over from other donors' samples. CDR3 DNA sequence: TGTGCCAGCAGTTACGGGACAGCCCGTTACGAGCAGTACTTC. It is translated as CASSYGTARYEQYF.